This TCR beta chain was sequenced in a study of CD8 T cells in Susac syndrome. On the study more broadly: The Susac syndrome patients were therapy-naive, on corticosteroids, or on intravenous immunoglobulin alone at blood draw.

CD8+ and CD4+ T cells were negatively isolated; TEMRA cells were FACS-enriched. The CDR3 consists of 15 residues. Trimming took off 0 bases at V and 0 bases at J, with 8 bases between the two ends. Germline loops: CDR1 LGHNA, CDR2 YNFKEQ. Reverse transcription of 0.5 to 1 ug RNA used random hexamers. Amplification of the TCR beta CDR3 was carried out by immunoSEQ multiplex PCR, which spanned a total of 54 Vbeta and 13 Jbeta segments. TCRdb ran MiXCR on the immunoSEQ multiplex PCR reads and lists one entry per CDR3 protein. In the table there are 240,000 or so distinct CDR3 sequences, 90% to 96% of which are singletons.

The source is a human donor with Susac syndrome. V is TRBV4-2 and J is TRBJ1-2; D call uncertain. What was sequenced was CD4+ T cells from PBMCs. DNA of the CDR3: TGTGCCAGCAGCCAAGATCGCCAACCTAACTATGGCTACACCTTC. This gives the protein CASSQDRQPNYGYTF.